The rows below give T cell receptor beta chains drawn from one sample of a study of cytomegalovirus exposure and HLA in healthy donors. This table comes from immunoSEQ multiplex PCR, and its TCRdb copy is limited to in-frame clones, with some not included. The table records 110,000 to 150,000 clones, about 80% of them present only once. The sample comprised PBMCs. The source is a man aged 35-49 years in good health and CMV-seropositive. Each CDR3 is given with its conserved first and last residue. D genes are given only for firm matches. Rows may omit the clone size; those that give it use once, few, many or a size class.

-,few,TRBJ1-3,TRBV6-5,TGTGCCAGCAGTTCGCGGATGGGCTCTGGAAACACCATATATTTT,CASSSRMGSGNTIYF
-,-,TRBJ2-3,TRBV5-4,TGTGCCAGCAGCGAAGGACTGGAAGATACGCAGTATTTT,CASSEGLEDTQYF
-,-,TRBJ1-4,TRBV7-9,TGTGCCAGCAGCTTAGAGGAGGTGACTGAAAAACTGTTTTTT,CASSLEEVTEKLFF
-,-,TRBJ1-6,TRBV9,TGTGCCAGCAGCGTAGGGCAGGCAAATTCACCCCTCCACTTT,CASSVGQANSPLHF
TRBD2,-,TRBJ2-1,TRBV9,TGTGCCAGCAGCGCCGGGCTAGCGGACCACAATGAGCAGTTCTTC,CASSAGLADHNEQFF
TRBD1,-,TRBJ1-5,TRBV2,TGTGCCAGCAGTGGGGACAGGGGGCCTGGCAATCAGCCCCAGCATTTT,CASSGDRGPGNQPQHF
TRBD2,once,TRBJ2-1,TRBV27,TGTGCCAGCAGACTAGCGGGGGTAGTCTACAATGAGCAGTTCTTC,CASRLAGVVYNEQFF
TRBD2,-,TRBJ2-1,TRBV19,TGTGCCAGTAGTAGACAGCGGGGGAGCTCCTACAATGAGCAGTTCTTC,CASSRQRGSSYNEQFF
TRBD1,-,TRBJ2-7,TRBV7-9,TGTGCCAGCAGCTTAGAACAGGGGAGCGAGCAGTACTTC,CASSLEQGSEQYF
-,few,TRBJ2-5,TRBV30,TGTGCCTGGAGTACCCCCCTAGGGACCCAGTACTTC,CAWSTPLGTQYF
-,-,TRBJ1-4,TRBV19,TGTGCCAGTAGTCGGGGGGCGGGGAGATCTAATGAAAAACTGTTTTTT,CASSRGAGRSNEKLFF
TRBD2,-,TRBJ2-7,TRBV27,TGTGCCAGCAGTTGGAGACCGGGAGGCTCCTACGAGCAGTACTTC,CASSWRPGGSYEQYF
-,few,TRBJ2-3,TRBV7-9,TGTGCCAGCAGCTTACTAGCGAACACAGATACGCAGTATTTT,CASSLLANTDTQYF
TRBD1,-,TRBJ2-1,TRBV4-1,TGCGCCAGCAGCCGTCGGACAGGGGCCGGAGGGGATGAGCAGTTCTTC,CASSRRTGAGGDEQFF
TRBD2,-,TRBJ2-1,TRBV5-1,TGCGCCAGCAGCCTAGGACTAGCGATTAGCAATGAGCAGTTCTTC,CASSLGLAISNEQFF
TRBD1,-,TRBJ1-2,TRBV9,TGTGCCAGCAGCGTCCCGGGACAGAACTATGGCTACACCTTC,CASSVPGQNYGYTF
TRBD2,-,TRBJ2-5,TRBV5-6,TGTGCCAGCAGTCACGTCTCGGGGGGAGAGACCCAGTACTTC,CASSHVSGGETQYF
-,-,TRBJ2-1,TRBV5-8,TGTGCCAGCAGCCCAAGACTAGATTTAGGTAATGAGCAGTTCTTC,CASSPRLDLGNEQFF
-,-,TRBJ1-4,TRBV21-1,TGTGCCAGCAGCAAAAGTCGTGGAATGGCAGGGCGAGATGCAACTAATGAAAAACTGTTTTTT,CASSKSRGMAGRDATNEKLFF
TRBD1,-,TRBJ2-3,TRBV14,TGTGCCAGCAGCACCCGGTGGGACAGGCAGGGGTCTAGCACAGATACGCAGTATTTT,CASSTRWDRQGSSTDTQYF
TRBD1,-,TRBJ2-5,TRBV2,TGTGCCAGCGGCCGGACAGGGGGACGCGTAGAGACCCAGTACTTC,CASGRTGGRVETQYF
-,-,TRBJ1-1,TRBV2,TGTGCCACCAGGAGGAGGGGGGGCACTGAAGCTTTCTTT,CATRRRGGTEAFF
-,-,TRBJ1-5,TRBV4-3,TGCGCCAGCAGCCAAGACCTAAGAGGCAGGGCGGGCAATCAGCCCCAGCATTTT,CASSQDLRGRAGNQPQHF
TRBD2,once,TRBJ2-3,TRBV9,TGTGCCAGCAGCGTAGTGCCTTGGCTAGCGGGAACAGATACGCAGTATTTT,CASSVVPWLAGTDTQYF
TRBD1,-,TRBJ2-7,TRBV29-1,TGCAGCGTTGCCGGGACAGGGAATTCTTACGAGCAGTACTTC,CSVAGTGNSYEQYF
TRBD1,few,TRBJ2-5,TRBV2,TGTGCCAGCAGTAACGGACAGGGTACGGAGACCCAGTACTTC,CASSNGQGTETQYF
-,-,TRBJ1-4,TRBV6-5,TGTGCCAGCAGTTACATGAGAACTAATGAAAAACTGTTTTTT,CASSYMRTNEKLFF
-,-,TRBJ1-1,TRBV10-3,TGTGCCATCAGTGAGGCCCCCGGGGGGCGCAGGGCCACTGAAGCTTTCTTT,CAISEAPGGRRATEAFF
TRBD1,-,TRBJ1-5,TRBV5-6,TGTGCCAGCAGTCGGGACAGGGTGCAGCCCCAGCATTTT,CASSRDRVQPQHF
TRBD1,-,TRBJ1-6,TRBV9,TGTGCCAGCAGCCCCTGGGACAGTTCCTATTCACCCCTCCACTTT,CASSPWDSSYSPLHF
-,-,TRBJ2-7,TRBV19,TGTGCCACAACAGGTTCCTACGAGCAGTACTTC,CATTGSYEQYF
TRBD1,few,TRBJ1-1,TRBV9,TGTGCCAGCAGCGCCACCGACAGGGTGGCTTTCTTT,CASSATDRVAFF
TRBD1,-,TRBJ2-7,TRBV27,TGTGCCAGCAGTTCGGGACAGGGGCTCTCCTACGAGCAGTACTTC,CASSSGQGLSYEQYF
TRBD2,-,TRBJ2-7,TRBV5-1,TGCGCCAGCAGCGCGGAGCGGGGCTCCTACGAGCAGTACTTC,CASSAERGSYEQYF
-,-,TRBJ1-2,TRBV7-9,TGTGCCAGCAGCCTCGGTGAGAGTTTGGTATATGGCTACACCTTC,CASSLGESLVYGYTF
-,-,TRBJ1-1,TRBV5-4,TGTGCCAGCAGCTTGTGGGGTCAGACGGGAACTGAAGCTTTCTTT,CASSLWGQTGTEAFF
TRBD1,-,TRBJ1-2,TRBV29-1,TGCAGCGTTTCGAGGGACAGGGAGTGGGGCTTC,CSVSRDREWGF
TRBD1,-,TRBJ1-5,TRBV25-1,TGTGCCAGCAGTGTTACAGGGGTCAATCAGCCCCAGCATTTT,CASSVTGVNQPQHF
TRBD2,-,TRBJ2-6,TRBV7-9,TGTGCCAGCAGCTTAGCGCGGGGGGCGCGCGGGGCCAACGTCCTGACTTTC,CASSLARGARGANVLTF
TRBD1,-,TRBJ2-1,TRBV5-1,TGCGCCAGCAGCCTTCGGACAGGACACAATGAGCAGTTCTTC,CASSLRTGHNEQFF
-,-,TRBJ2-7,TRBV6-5,TGTGCCAGCAGGGTCCCGGAGGGTTACGAGCAGTACTTC,CASRVPEGYEQYF
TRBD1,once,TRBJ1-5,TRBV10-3,TGTGCCATCAGCGATTCCGGGACAGGCCGTCAGCCCCAGCATTTT,CAISDSGTGRQPQHF
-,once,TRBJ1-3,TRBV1,TGCACCAGCGGACCCTCCGGGGGCTCTGGAAACACCATATATTTT,CTSGPSGGSGNTIYF
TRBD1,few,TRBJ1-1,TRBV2,TGTGAGGGACAGACGAACACTGAAGCTTTCTTT,CEGQTNTEAFF
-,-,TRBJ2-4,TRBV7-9,TGTTCCAGCAGCTTTATCGGGGATCCCCAGGCCGCCAAAAACATTCAGTACTTC,CSSSFIGDPQAAKNIQYF
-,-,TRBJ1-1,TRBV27,TGTGCCAGCAGTTTAGTAGGGGGCACTGAAGCTTTCTTT,CASSLVGGTEAFF
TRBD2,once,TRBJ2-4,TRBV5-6,TGTGCCAGCAGCCTTGGACGGACTAGCCTACGCATTCAGTACTTC,CASSLGRTSLRIQYF
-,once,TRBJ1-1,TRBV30,TGTGCCTGGAGTGTCAAGCTAAACACTGAAGCTTTCTTT,CAWSVKLNTEAFF
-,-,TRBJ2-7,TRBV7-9,TGTGCCAGCAGCTTACGTTCCGAGCAGTACTTC,CASSLRSEQYF
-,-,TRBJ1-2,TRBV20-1,TGCAGTGCTGGGGGGGACTATGGCTACACCTTC,CSAGGDYGYTF